The source of this T cell receptor beta chain is a study of spatial heterogeneity in lung cancer. Overall study context: Detection consistently captured more beta-chain sequences than alpha-chain sequences. Combinations of a unique TCR and a UMI were tallied in raw reads, and on average each appeared more than ten times. Study results and limitations: Tumor mutation counts were tracked by expanded intratumoral alpha and beta TCR counts.

Time point indicated: sample taken at primary tumor resection. This clonotype is judged medium-sized (0.01 to 0.1%). Its target is not known. CDR1 SGHRS and CDR2 YFSETQ come from the germline V gene. With V trimmed by 3 bases and J by 7 bases, 10 bases remained unmatched. The CDR3 is 14 amino acids. Single TCR cDNA molecules each had their own unique molecular identifier. TCRdb analysed the 5' RACE reads with MiXCR anew, one entry per CDR3 protein. The table has some 7,800 distinct CDR3 sequences, less than 9% seen once. The sample was lung tumor tissue, taken at surgery. This receptor was identified in a male donor with early-stage non-small cell lung cancer. The chain joins TRBV5-1 to TRBJ2-7, with 7 positions matching TRBD1. The CDR3 coding sequence is TGCGCCAGCAGCTCGGACAGGTCCCGAAGGGAGCAGTACTTC. Amino acids: CASSSDRSRREQYF.